These 24 T cell receptor beta chains share one sample of origin, sequenced in a study of blood T cell repertoires in COVID-19. The data were produced by immunoSEQ multiplex PCR, yet TCRdb's version contains in-frame clones alone and is incomplete. The sample shows approximately 140,000 clones, 80% to 90% of them seen only once. The source material was peripheral blood. The receptors derive from a man aged 18 to 35 with COVID-19, enrolled during active disease.

The V call is TRBV28, the J call TRBJ1-1; maybe TRBD1 (5 bases). CDR1 and CDR2 (germline): MDHEN, SYDVKM. V gave up 8 bases and J gave up 1 base, with 17 bases separating them. CDR3 length: 15 amino acids. The CDR3 bases are TGTGCCAGCTACCCCGACAGCTTTCCGAACACTGAAGCTTTCTTT. Amino acid sequence: CASYPDSFPNTEAFF.

This clone was observed a handful of times. The chain combines TRBV7-9 with TRBJ1-1; 11 positions match TRBD1. The V and J ends lost 4 bases and 8 bases, in that order; junction bases with no gene match: 9. There are 15 residues in the CDR3. Germline CDR1 reads SEHNR; CDR2 reads FQNEAQ (reference sequence). This chain's CDR3 is CASSSQDRGRPEAFF. As DNA, the CDR3 is TGTGCCAGCAGCTCTCAGGACAGGGGGCGACCCGAAGCTTTCTTT.

This clone was detected only once. V gene TRBV28 combines with J gene TRBJ2-2; unclear D gene. The CDR3 consists of 12 residues. Trimming pared 2 bases from V and 9 bases from J, leaving 7 bases between. Per the germline V gene, CDR1 is MDHEN and CDR2 is SYDVKM. The CDR3 region is CASSLNHWELFF. In nucleotides, the CDR3 is TGTGCCAGCAGTTTAAATCATTGGGAGCTGTTTTTT.

This chain joins TRBV6-5 and TRBJ2-7; perhaps TRBD2 as D (8 bases). The CDR3 extends over 15 amino acids. Between the trimmed V and J ends, which lost 4 bases and 5 bases, there was a span of 18 bases. CDR1 is MNHEY, CDR2 SVGAGI, per germline. The CDR3 nucleotides read TGTGCCAGCAGTTGGGCGGGACTAGGACAGGACGAGCAGTACTTC. This translates into CASSWAGLGQDEQYF.

This clone has only a few counts. This chain uses TRBV30 with TRBJ1-3; D unresolved. The CDR3 extends over 16 amino acids. Germline loops: CDR1 GTSNPN, CDR2 SVGIG (reference sequence). V was shortened by 0 bases and J by 5 bases, with 17 bases between the two germline ends. The DNA of the CDR3 is TGTGCCTGGAGTGTACAGCCAGTCCTCGCTCGAAACACCATATATTTT. Residues: CAWSVQPVLARNTIYF.

The chain uses TRBV29-1 and TRBJ2-1; 9 bases line up with TRBD1. In germline, CDR1 is SQVTM, CDR2 ANQGSEA. The CDR3 is made up of 14 amino acids. Trimming cost V 3 bases and J 6 bases; bases outside gene matches: 6. The CDR3 loop reads CSVDGTGKGNEQFF. The CDR3 region has the DNA TGCAGCGTTGACGGGACAGGGAAGGGCAATGAGCAGTTCTTC.

V and J are TRBV24-1 and TRBJ2-2; 7 bases map to TRBD2. The CDR3 has 16 residues. The germline V gene has CDR1 KGHDR and CDR2 SFDVKD. The J segment lost 1 base and the V segment lost 1 base, leaving 2 bases of the junction unmatched. CDR3 sequence reads: CATSDFKRGNTGELFF. CDR3 sequence (DNA): TGTGCCACCAGTGATTTTAAGCGGGGGAACACCGGGGAGCTGTTTTTT.

The chain joins TRBV6-6 to TRBJ1-2; 9 positions match TRBD1. The CDR3 has 15 residues. The germline V gene encodes CDR1 MNHNY and CDR2 SVGAGI (reference sequence). With V trimmed by 0 bases and J by 5 bases, 4 bases remained unmatched. The CDR3 reads CASSYSTGGGYGYTF. DNA for the CDR3: TGTGCCAGCAGTTACTCGACAGGGGGAGGATATGGCTACACCTTC.

This rearrangement joins TRBV5-1 to TRBJ2-1, with TRBD2 matching over 9 bases. Per the germline V gene, CDR1 is SGHRS and CDR2 is YFSETQ. The V gene end was trimmed by 2 bases and the J gene end by 4 bases; junction bases not matched to a gene: 4. This CDR3 is 15 amino acids long. In DNA, the CDR3 is TGCGCCAGCAGCTTAGGGCTAGCGGGGTACAATGAGCAGTTCTTC. Its protein is CASSLGLAGYNEQFF.

This chain links TRBV5-1 with TRBJ2-3; TRBD1 is a possible D gene (6 bases). V lost 3 bases and J lost 3, with 8 bases in between. Germline V gene lookup returns CDR1 SGHRS and CDR2 YFSETQ. The CDR3 runs 13 residues. In DNA form, the CDR3 reads TGCGCCAGCAGCTCCGGACAGACAGATACGCAGTATTTT. This translates into CASSSGQTDTQYF.

The rearrangement joins TRBV11-3 to TRBJ2-3; tentatively, D is TRBD1 (6 bases). CDR1 is SGHNT, CDR2 YENEEA, per germline. V lost 1 base, J lost 1 base, and 12 bases lay in between. The CDR3 runs 16 residues. Here the CDR3 reads CASSLGSAGGTDTQYF. DNA of the CDR3: TGTGCCAGCAGCTTAGGTTCGGCAGGGGGCACAGATACGCAGTATTTT. Looking up the rest from reference TRBV11-3 and TRBJ2-3 gives the full variable domain: EAGVVQSPRYKIIEKKQPVAFWCNPISGHNTLYWYLQNLGQGPELLIRYENEEAVDDSQLPKDRFSAERLKGVDSTLKIQPAELGDSAVYLCASSLGSAGGTDTQYFGPGTRLTVL.

This clone was detected once. The CDR3 sequence is CAISEQLTSGTGDTQYF. In nucleotides, the CDR3 is TGTGCCATCAGTGAGCAACTGACTAGCGGGACGGGAGATACGCAGTATTTT. The V gene is TRBV10-3, the J gene TRBJ2-3, with 11 bases fitting TRBD2. The germline CDR1 and CDR2 sequences are ENHRY and SYGVKD. This CDR3 is built from 17 residues. The ends lost 2 bases at V and 5 bases at J; junction bases unmatched: 9.

The V gene is TRBV11-2, the J gene TRBJ1-1, with a tentative D call TRBD1 (5 bases). Germline CDR1 and CDR2: SGHAT and FQNNGV. This CDR3 is built from 17 residues. V dropped 5 bases and J dropped 5 bases, with 24 bases sitting between them. As DNA, the CDR3 is TGTGCCAGCAGCCGGCCCCCCCCGCGTCAGGGATGGACTGAAGCTTTCTTT. Amino acids: CASSRPPPRQGWTEAFF.

A single count supports this clone. The rearrangement joins TRBV20-1 to TRBJ1-3; possibly TRBD1 for D (5 bases). Germline-derived CDR1 and CDR2 are DFQATT and SNEGSKA (reference sequence). The CDR3 extends over 15 amino acids. Trimming took off 3 bases at V and 4 bases at J, with 16 bases between the two ends. The CDR3 is CSASPGIGAGNTIYF. Written as DNA, the CDR3 is TGCAGTGCTAGTCCAGGGATCGGAGCAGGAAACACCATATATTTT.

The rearrangement uses TRBV12-5 and TRBJ2-1; 12 bases line up with TRBD2. The germline V gene has CDR1 LGHNT and CDR2 FRNRAP. CDR3 length: 16 residues. V lost 1 base to trimming and J lost 4 bases; unmatched junction nucleotides: 2. This CDR3 is CASGLDLAGGYNEQFF. Here the CDR3 DNA reads TGTGCTAGTGGTTTGGATCTAGCGGGAGGGTACAATGAGCAGTTCTTC.

The chain joins TRBV28 to TRBJ2-7; 7 positions agree with TRBD2. The germline V gene encodes CDR1 MDHEN and CDR2 SYDVKM. V was pared by 7 bases and J by 5 bases, with 8 bases of the junction left unmatched. The CDR3 runs to 13 residues. CDR3 loop: CASTSAGEHEQYF. The CDR3 bases are TGTGCCAGCACCTCGGCGGGAGAACACGAGCAGTACTTC.

The chain has TRBV11-2 and TRBJ2-2, with 13 bases identical to TRBD2. Germline assignment: CDR1 SGHAT and CDR2 FQNNGV. The CDR3 has 17 amino acids. V trimming: 4 bases; J trimming: 5 bases; junction bases outside the gene matches: 7. CDR3: CASSSGTSGAGTGELFF. In DNA form, the CDR3 reads TGTGCCAGCAGCTCGGGGACTAGCGGGGCAGGGACCGGGGAGCTGTTTTTT. The variable domain in full, with the rest retrieved from reference TRBV11-2 and TRBJ2-2, is EAGVAQSPRYKIIEKRQSVAFWCNPISGHATLYWYQQILGQGPKLLIQFQNNGVVDDSQLPKDRFSAERLKGVDSTLKIQPAKLEDSAVYLCASSSGTSGAGTGELFFGEGSRLTVL.

The chain joins TRBV6-5 to TRBJ2-7; weak D call: TRBD2 (5 bases). V was pared by 5 bases and J by 0 bases, with 11 bases between. This CDR3 comprises 14 residues. Germline values: CDR1 MNHEY, CDR2 SVGAGI. The CDR3 here is CASSPGLPSYEQYF. The CDR3 nucleotides are TGTGCCAGCAGTCCCGGACTCCCCTCCTACGAGCAGTACTTC.

The V and J genes are TRBV5-3 and TRBJ1-1; D is undetermined. TRBV5-3 is marked as an open reading frame, function uncertain. The CDR3 has 13 residues. V lost 3 bases, J lost 5 bases, and 11 bases lay in between. The CDR3: CARSYKTGTEAFF. Written as DNA, the CDR3 is TGTGCCAGAAGCTACAAAACGGGGACTGAAGCTTTCTTT.

The chain combines TRBV7-3 with TRBJ2-3, with D perhaps matching TRBD2 (6 bases). CDR3 length equals 13 residues. V lost 4 bases and J lost 6, with 11 bases in between. Looked up from germline, CDR1 is SGHTA and CDR2 is FQGTGA. CDR3 residues: CASSSPGGDTQYF. CDR3 nucleotide sequence: TGTGCCAGCAGCTCCCCCGGGGGTGATACGCAGTATTTT.

V and J are TRBV3-1 (or the pseudogene TRBV3-2) and TRBJ2-3; 7 bases align to TRBD2. Germline V lookup: CDR1 LGHDT, CDR2 YNNKEL (reference sequence). The CDR3 runs to 15 residues. Trimming cost V 4 bases and J 3 bases; bases outside gene matches: 7. The CDR3 DNA follows: TGTGCCAGCAGCCTCCGACTAGCACGGACAGATACGCAGTATTTT. Its protein is CASSLRLARTDTQYF.

V and J are TRBV29-1 and TRBJ2-7, with D maybe TRBD1 (6 bases). Trimming stripped 7 bases from V and 6 bases from J, with 19 bases between. Per germline, CDR1 SQVTM and CDR2 ANQGSEA. The CDR3 consists of 13 residues. The CDR3 spells CSAHGGGGGEQYF. The CDR3 nucleotides read TGCAGCGCCCACGGTGGGGGCGGAGGCGAGCAGTACTTC.

The CDR3: CASSPFRGLANTGELFF. In nucleotides, the CDR3 is TGTGCCAGCAGCCCCTTCAGGGGGCTTGCTAACACCGGGGAGCTGTTTTTT. The V and J genes are TRBV9 and TRBJ2-2, with 8 bases identical to TRBD1. The CDR3 consists of 17 residues. Trimming took 4 bases from V and 2 from J; bases not matched to a gene: 10. Germline assignment: CDR1 SGDLS and CDR2 YYNGEE. Filled out from reference TRBV9 and TRBJ2-2, the complete variable domain reads DSGVTQTPKHLITATGQRVTLRCSPRSGDLSVYWYQQSLDQGLQFLIQYYNGEERAKGNILERFSAQQFPDLHSELNLSSLELGDSALYFCASSPFRGLANTGELFFGEGSRLTVL.

The genes are TRBV16 and TRBJ2-7, with 10 bases fitting TRBD2. Per germline, CDR1 KGHSY and CDR2 FQNENV. This CDR3 is 22 amino acids long. V lost 2 bases and J lost 1; bases outside the gene matches: 23. The CDR3 protein is CASSQRLGCRTSGFKISYEQYF. In nucleotides, the CDR3 is TGTGCCAGCAGCCAACGTCTTGGTTGTAGGACTAGCGGATTTAAGATATCCTACGAGCAGTACTTC.